This is a list of T cell receptor beta chains from one sample in a study of blood T cell repertoires in COVID-19. Profiled with immunoSEQ multiplex PCR; TCRdb holds only in-frame clones, not every one. The sample contains 45,000 to 50,000 clones, approximately 84% of which appear only once. Sequencing input: peripheral blood. Receptors were obtained from a woman of 80 years or more with COVID-19, enrolled during active disease. The CDR3 runs from the conserved cysteine through the conserved F or W. The D gene is left open where the match is weak. Where a row states a size, it is once, few, many or the class of an expanded clone; other rows omit it.

TRBD1	TRBV5-1	once	TRBJ1-2	CASSLGTGGADYGYTF	TGCGCCAGCAGCTTGGGGACAGGGGGCGCCGACTATGGCTACACCTTC
TRBD1	TRBV5-1	NA	TRBJ1-1	CASSLNGQGAFF	TGCGCCAGCAGCTTGAATGGACAGGGGGCTTTCTTT
NA	TRBV19	NA	TRBJ2-3	CASSTAFPSTDTQYF	TGTGCCAGTAGTACTGCGTTTCCTAGCACAGATACGCAGTATTTT
NA	TRBV7-8	NA	TRBJ2-3	CASSLSGGDTQYF	TGTGCCAGCAGCCTCTCGGGTGGGGATACGCAGTATTTT
TRBD1	TRBV6-5	NA	TRBJ1-1	CASTTGGSGAFF	TGTGCCAGCACAACAGGGGGCAGTGGTGCTTTCTTT
NA	TRBV5-1	few	TRBJ1-2	CASSPTASSGYTF	TGCGCCAGCAGCCCGACAGCCTCGAGCGGCTACACCTTC
NA	TRBV5-8	NA	TRBJ1-1	CASSLILQAGRQTEAFF	TGTGCCAGCAGCTTGATTTTACAGGCGGGACGGCAGACTGAAGCTTTCTTT
TRBD1	TRBV24-1	NA	TRBJ2-7	CATSDRGRQYF	TGTGCCACCAGTGACAGGGGGCGGCAGTACTTC
NA	TRBV3-1/TRBV3-2	few	TRBJ2-7	CASSIYEEEQYF	TGTGCCAGCAGCATATACGAGGAGGAGCAGTACTTC
NA	TRBV6-5	NA	TRBJ2-1	CASTEPLGNEQFF	TGTGCCAGCACCGAACCCCTAGGTAATGAGCAGTTCTTC
NA	TRBV18	NA	TRBJ1-4	CASSPPGGGPNEKLFF	TGTGCCAGCTCACCACCTGGCGGGGGCCCTAATGAAAAACTGTTTTTT
TRBD1	TRBV3-1/TRBV3-2	NA	TRBJ2-7	CASSRDRGYYEQYF	TGTGCCAGCAGCCGGGACAGGGGCTACTACGAGCAGTACTTC
TRBD1	TRBV7-9	medium-sized	TRBJ1-6	CASSLAGQGFSPLHF	TGTGCCAGCAGCTTAGCGGGACAGGGGTTTTCACCCCTCCACTTT
TRBD2	TRBV5-5	NA	TRBJ2-7	CASSLAPASGPRRKYF	TGTGCCAGCAGCTTGGCCCCAGCTAGCGGGCCCCGACGGAAGTACTTC
NA	TRBV9	NA	TRBJ2-7	CASSPGSYYEQYF	TGTGCCAGCAGCCCGGGGAGCTACTACGAGCAGTACTTC
NA	TRBV12-3/TRBV12-4	NA	TRBJ1-1	CASSFSENTEAFF	TGTGCCAGCAGTTTCTCAGAGAACACTGAAGCTTTCTTT
NA	TRBV9	NA	TRBJ1-2	CASSVETGFYGYTF	TGTGCCAGCAGCGTTGAGACAGGTTTCTATGGCTACACCTTC
NA	TRBV7-2	NA	TRBJ1-5	CASSLGGSGSGLPQHF	TGTGCCAGCAGCTTAGGGGGTTCCGGGAGTGGTCTGCCCCAGCATTTT
TRBD1	TRBV2	once	TRBJ2-7	CASSFRGQGFYEQYF	TGTGCCAGCAGCTTCCGAGGACAGGGTTTTTACGAGCAGTACTTC
TRBD1	TRBV2	NA	TRBJ1-3	CASSDQGGINGNTIYF	TGTGCCAGCAGTGACCAGGGGGGCATTAATGGAAACACCATATATTTT
TRBD1	TRBV7-9	NA	TRBJ2-1	CASSLGQGYNEQFF	TGTGCCAGCAGCTTGGGACAGGGCTACAATGAGCAGTTCTTC
TRBD2	TRBV6-4	NA	TRBJ2-2	CASRNSGDPNTGELFF	TGTGCCAGCAGAAATAGCGGGGATCCGAACACCGGGGAGCTGTTTTTT
TRBD1	TRBV12-3/TRBV12-4	NA	TRBJ2-7	CASSFGQGARQYF	TGTGCCAGCAGTTTCGGACAGGGGGCTAGGCAGTACTTC
TRBD2	TRBV2	few	TRBJ2-7	CASSDLASGGYEQYF	TGTGCCAGCAGTGATCTTGCTAGCGGGGGCTACGAGCAGTACTTC
TRBD2	TRBV4-2	NA	TRBJ2-3	CASSQTRLADTQYF	TGTGCCAGCAGCCAAACCAGACTAGCGGATACGCAGTATTTT
TRBD1	TRBV9	NA	TRBJ1-1	CASSNRDSFRTEAFF	TGTGCCAGCAGCAACCGGGACAGCTTTAGGACTGAAGCTTTCTTT
NA	TRBV28	NA	TRBJ2-3	CASSVLDTQYF	TGTGCCAGCAGCGTACTAGATACGCAGTATTTT
NA	TRBV5-1	NA	TRBJ1-1	CASSSGLNTNTEAFF	TGCGCCAGCAGCTCAGGACTTAACACAAACACTGAAGCTTTCTTT
NA	TRBV6-6	NA	TRBJ1-5	CASSYSGGIGQPQHF	TGTGCCAGCAGTTACAGTGGAGGGATCGGACAGCCCCAGCATTTT
NA	TRBV6-5	NA	TRBJ1-4	CASSYSGGRGNEKLFF	TGTGCCAGCAGTTACTCGGGGGGTAGGGGTAATGAAAAACTGTTTTTT
TRBD1	TRBV10-3	NA	TRBJ1-1	CAIRDETGVEMNTEAFF	TGTGCCATCAGGGACGAGACAGGGGTTGAAATGAACACTGAAGCTTTCTTT
TRBD1	TRBV18	NA	TRBJ2-7	CASSLTGGAHEQYF	TGTGCCAGCTCACTGACAGGGGGCGCCCACGAGCAGTACTTC
TRBD2	TRBV7-3	NA	TRBJ2-1	CASSPRLAGGSEQFF	TGTGCCAGCAGCCCCAGACTAGCGGGGGGGAGTGAGCAGTTCTTC
TRBD1	TRBV28	NA	TRBJ2-7	CASSLDRDPTEQYF	TGTGCCAGCAGTTTGGACAGGGACCCTACCGAGCAGTACTTC
TRBD1	TRBV5-1	NA	TRBJ1-3	CASSIDRGAGNTIYF	TGCGCCAGCAGCATTGACAGGGGCGCAGGAAACACCATATATTTT
TRBD2	TRBV7-8	NA	TRBJ2-5	CASSLLGGGLAGGQETQYF	TGTGCCAGCAGCTTATTAGGAGGCGGACTAGCGGGGGGGCAAGAGACCCAGTACTTC
NA	TRBV10-2	NA	TRBJ1-5	CASRRDPADNQPQHF	TGCGCCAGCAGGCGGGACCCTGCAGACAATCAGCCCCAGCATTTT
TRBD1	TRBV18	once	TRBJ2-5	CASSLRQGETQYF	TGTGCCAGCTCACTACGACAGGGGGAGACCCAGTACTTC
NA	TRBV2	NA	TRBJ2-6	CASSGYSGANVLTF	TGTGCCAGCAGTGGTTACTCTGGGGCCAACGTCCTGACTTTC
NA	TRBV5-5	NA	TRBJ2-3	CASSFRLRQTEGPSTDTQYF	TGTGCCAGCAGCTTTAGGCTACGTCAAACGGAGGGGCCTAGCACAGATACGCAGTATTTT
NA	TRBV6-5	NA	TRBJ1-2	CASSYQDRNYGYTF	TGTGCCAGCAGTTACCAGGACAGAAACTATGGCTACACCTTC
TRBD1	TRBV28	NA	TRBJ1-5	CASSSPGTGNQPQHF	TGTGCCAGCAGTTCCCCCGGGACAGGGAATCAGCCCCAGCATTTT
NA	TRBV7-9	few	TRBJ1-1	CASSSAAGRGTEAFF	TGTGCCAGCAGCTCCGCCGCGGGACGCGGCACTGAAGCTTTCTTT
TRBD2	TRBV25-1	NA	TRBJ2-1	CASSETSGPYNEQFF	TGTGCCAGCAGTGAGACTAGCGGGCCCTACAATGAGCAGTTCTTC
NA	TRBV6-1	NA	TRBJ2-7	CASSEARAGYEQYF	TGTGCCAGCAGTGAAGCGCGTGCGGGCTACGAGCAGTACTTC
TRBD1	TRBV19	NA	TRBJ1-1	CASSDRGQYTEAFF	TGTGCCAGTAGCGACAGGGGACAGTACACTGAAGCTTTCTTT
TRBD1	TRBV14	NA	TRBJ1-1	CASSPGTGVHSEAFF	TGTGCCAGCAGCCCCGGGACAGGGGTACACTCTGAAGCTTTCTTT
NA	TRBV6-1	few	TRBJ1-1	CASSEGAAVFF	TGTGCCAGCAGTGAGGGGGCAGCCGTTTTCTTT
TRBD1	TRBV19	NA	TRBJ2-4	CATRDSYLAKNIQYF	TGTGCCACCAGGGACAGCTATCTAGCCAAAAACATTCAGTACTTC
NA	TRBV6-6	NA	TRBJ1-5	CASREGHLGNQPQHF	TGTGCCAGCAGAGAGGGACATTTGGGCAATCAGCCCCAGCATTTT
TRBD2	TRBV28	NA	TRBJ2-7	CASKRPGTSGRAPYF	TGTGCCAGCAAAAGGCCCGGGACTAGCGGGAGGGCCCCGTACTTC
TRBD2	TRBV5-1	NA	TRBJ2-5	CASSLGLAGAGIETQYF	TGCGCCAGCAGCTTGGGGCTAGCGGGGGCGGGGATCGAGACCCAGTACTTC
NA	TRBV28	NA	TRBJ2-7	CASSLGNREGQYF	TGTGCCAGCAGTTTAGGAAACAGGGAGGGGCAGTACTTC